The present T cell receptor (beta chain) was sequenced within a study of shared clonotypes between healthy human individuals. This CDR3 comprises 16 residues. Germline V gives CDR1 MDHEN, CDR2 SYDVKM. V lost 10 bases to trimming and J lost 2 bases; unmatched junction nucleotides: 11. Sequenced by immunoSEQ multiplex PCR; TCRdb stores in-frame clones only, minus some. The sample holds hundreds of thousands of clones, approximately 96% seen once. Naivety among CD8 cells was defined by CD45RO negativity and positive CCR7 selection, thereby excluding terminally differentiated effector memory CD45RA+ cells.

The sequence came from a woman between 25 and 40 years old in good health. The chain recombines TRBV28 with TRBJ2-3; 11 bases line up with TRBD2. Input material: naive CD8+ T cells sorted from blood. CDR3 in DNA: TGTGCCAACTCTAGCGGGAGGCCCCCCAACACAGATACGCAGTATTTT. Translating gives CANSSGRPPNTDTQYF.